The rows below give T cell receptor beta chains drawn from one sample of a study of T-cell memory formation after mild COVID-19. Each CDR3 protein is one row after TCRdb ran MiXCR on the 5' RACE reads. The table lists some 300,000 distinct CDR3 sequences, around 20% of them singletons. Material for sequencing was PBMCs or a T cell subset sorted from them (not recorded which). Receptor source: a man aged 18 to 29 who had mild COVID-19 (a few samples of this study predate the infection). Cell type and time point are not known. Both conserved end residues are part of each CDR3. D genes are given only for firm matches. A clone size is listed for some rows: how often the clone was seen (once, few, many), or a class if it is expanded.

TRBV29-1	-	TRBJ2-3	TRBD2	TGCAGCGTTGCTCGGACTAGCGGAAACACAGATACGCAGTATTTT	CSVARTSGNTDTQYF
TRBV6-6	-	TRBJ2-7	-	TGTGCCAGTGAAGCCGTGGAGAGCTACGAGCAGTACTTC	CASEAVESYEQYF
TRBV4-3	-	TRBJ1-5	-	TGCGCCAGCAGCCCTACAGGGAGGGTTGAGCCCCAGCATTTT	CASSPTGRVEPQHF
TRBV12-3/TRBV12-4	few	TRBJ2-1	-	TGTGCCAGCAGACGCTTGCGAGAGCAGTTCTTC	CASRRLREQFF
TRBV24-1	-	TRBJ2-4	-	TGTGCCACCAGTCTAAGGGGACGCTTTCAGTACTTC	CATSLRGRFQYF
TRBV7-3	few	TRBJ2-3	-	TGTGCCAGCAGCTTAACGGGAGGTGTCGCAGATACGCAGTATTTT	CASSLTGGVADTQYF
TRBV7-2	-	TRBJ1-5	TRBD1	TGTGCCAGCAGCTCCCCGTCGGGACAGGGAAATAGCAATCAGCCCCAGCATTTT	CASSSPSGQGNSNQPQHF
TRBV7-6	few	TRBJ1-4	TRBD1	TGTTCCAGCAGCTGGGGACAGGGCCGTGAAAAACTGTTTTTT	CSSSWGQGREKLFF
TRBV7-9	-	TRBJ1-5	TRBD1	TGTGCCAGCACCCGGGGGACAGGGCAGGTCAGCAATCAGCCCCAGCATTTT	CASTRGTGQVSNQPQHF
TRBV7-8	-	TRBJ1-2	TRBD1	TGTGCCAGCAGCACCGGGACAGGGGGCGCGGGTGGCTACACCTTC	CASSTGTGGAGGYTF
TRBV2	-	TRBJ1-1	-	TGTGCCAGCAGTCTTAATGAAGCTTTCTTT	CASSLNEAFF
TRBV7-2	-	TRBJ1-1	-	TGTGCCAGCAGCTTAGTGGGGAACCCTAACACTGAAGCTTTCTTT	CASSLVGNPNTEAFF
TRBV15	few	TRBJ1-2	-	TGTGCCACCAGCAGAGATCTCGGCCCCCAAGGGGCAAGCTATGGCTACACCTTC	CATSRDLGPQGASYGYTF
TRBV10-3	few	TRBJ2-1	-	TGTGCCATCCGGTGGGGGAATGAGCAGTTCTTC	CAIRWGNEQFF
TRBV15	-	TRBJ1-6	-	TGTGCCACCAGCAGGGCAGGCGTCCTAAATTCACCCCTCCACTTT	CATSRAGVLNSPLHF
TRBV5-1	-	TRBJ2-3	TRBD2	TGCGCCAGCAGCTCAGCCGGAGCGGGGGGTGGAGATACGCAGTATTTT	CASSSAGAGGGDTQYF
TRBV20-1	-	TRBJ1-5	TRBD1	TGCAGTGCCCCTGACAGGGGTGGCAATCAGCCCCAGCATTTT	CSAPDRGGNQPQHF
TRBV5-1	few	TRBJ2-5	-	TGCGCCAGCAGCTCATTCGGACAGTTTACGGAGACCCAGTACTTC	CASSSFGQFTETQYF
TRBV6-5	-	TRBJ1-2	-	TGTGCCAGCAGCTCCATTCGGCCAAACATAGCTAACTATGGCTACACCTTC	CASSSIRPNIANYGYTF
TRBV5-1	-	TRBJ1-3	-	TGCGCCAGCAGCTTGACAGGAGACTCTGGAAACACCATATATTTT	CASSLTGDSGNTIYF
TRBV6-6	-	TRBJ1-5	-	TGTGCCAGCACCTACGGGGGGAGGAATGGCAATCAGCCCCAGCATTTT	CASTYGGRNGNQPQHF
TRBV2	few	TRBJ2-5	TRBD2	TGTGCCAGCGGGGGGGGAGAGACCCAGTACTTC	CASGGGETQYF
TRBV4-1	-	TRBJ2-7	-	TGCGCCAGCGCACGGACTGGTTCTCCTGCCGTGCAGTACTTC	CASARTGSPAVQYF
TRBV5-1	few	TRBJ2-5	TRBD1	TGCGCCAGCAGCTTGGGGACAGGGAATCAAGAGACCCAGTACTTC	CASSLGTGNQETQYF
TRBV24-1	-	TRBJ2-1	-	TGTGCCACCAGTGAAGAACAGGGCAGCCCCTACAATGAGCAGTTCTTC	CATSEEQGSPYNEQFF
TRBV11-2	few	TRBJ1-3	-	TGTGCCAGCAGCTTAATAAACACCATATATTTT	CASSLINTIYF
TRBV7-9	-	TRBJ2-3	-	TGTGCCAGCAGCAGGGGAGGTCGAGGTACAGATACGCAGTATTTT	CASSRGGRGTDTQYF
TRBV5-8	-	TRBJ2-1	TRBD1	TGTGCCAGCAGCTTGTTTAGGGGGCGCTCCTACAATGAGCAGTTCTTC	CASSLFRGRSYNEQFF
TRBV6-5	-	TRBJ1-1	TRBD1	TGTGCCAGCAGTTACTCGTCAGGGGGCATCGAAGCTTTCTTT	CASSYSSGGIEAFF
TRBV12-3/TRBV12-4	many	TRBJ1-2	-	TGTGCCAGCAGTTTTGGAGGAGGCTACACCTTC	CASSFGGGYTF
TRBV12-3/TRBV12-4	-	TRBJ1-5	-	TGTGCCAGCAGTTTGGAACGTAGGAATCAGCCCCAGCATTTT	CASSLERRNQPQHF
TRBV5-1	few	TRBJ2-7	-	TGCGCCAGCAGCTTGGCCCCAGGCCTCTCCTACGAGCAGTACTTC	CASSLAPGLSYEQYF
TRBV4-3	-	TRBJ2-7	-	TGCGCCAGCAGCCAAGTACACGGACAGACCTACGAGCAGTACTTC	CASSQVHGQTYEQYF
TRBV24-1	-	TRBJ1-2	-	TGTGCCACCAGTGACCGGGACGGGCCTTATGGCTACACCTTC	CATSDRDGPYGYTF
TRBV14	-	TRBJ1-6	-	TGTGCCAGCAGCCAAGGGCCAGGGACCGCGAATTCACCCCTCCACTTT	CASSQGPGTANSPLHF
TRBV28	-	TRBJ2-3	TRBD2	TGTGCCAGCAGACCGCGGGGGGGAGGCACAGATACGCAGTATTTT	CASRPRGGGTDTQYF
TRBV4-3	-	TRBJ2-1	-	TGCGCCAGCAGCCAATTCCAGGGGCACTACAATGAGCAGTTCTTC	CASSQFQGHYNEQFF
TRBV20-1	few	TRBJ2-1	TRBD2	TGCAGTGCTAGTAACCAGCGGGGGGTCAATGAGCAGTTCTTC	CSASNQRGVNEQFF
TRBV7-8	-	TRBJ2-2	-	TGTGCCAGCAGCGCCGGGTTGTCCGGGGAGCTGTTTTTT	CASSAGLSGELFF
TRBV7-6	-	TRBJ2-7	-	TGTGCCAGCAGCTTAGCCGAGGACTACGAGCAGTACTTC	CASSLAEDYEQYF
TRBV3-1	few	TRBJ1-3	-	TGTGCCAGCAGCCACGAGGATACTGGAAACACCATATATTTT	CASSHEDTGNTIYF
TRBV20-1	-	TRBJ2-7	TRBD1	TGCAGTGCTATAGGGACAGTCTCTTCCTACGAGCAGTACTTC	CSAIGTVSSYEQYF
TRBV7-2	-	TRBJ2-5	-	TGTGCCAGCAGCTTATCAGGACCGACTCAAGAGACCCAGTACTTC	CASSLSGPTQETQYF
TRBV15	-	TRBJ1-6	-	TGTGCCACCAGCAGAGACATGGGTCTCTCTAATTCACCCCTCCACTTT	CATSRDMGLSNSPLHF
TRBV7-9	-	TRBJ2-5	-	TGTGCCAGCACCGGGACCAAGAGGACCCAGTACTTC	CASTGTKRTQYF
TRBV16	few	TRBJ1-2	-	TGTGCCAGCACCAGGACAGATAACTATGGCTACACCTTC	CASTRTDNYGYTF
TRBV6-5	many	TRBJ1-1	-	TGTGCCAGCAGCCCCTTTGGCACTGAAGCTTTCTTT	CASSPFGTEAFF
TRBV4-3	-	TRBJ2-3	TRBD2	TGCGCCAGCAGCCCGCGGGGACTAGGGGGAGGAACAGATACGCAGTATTTT	CASSPRGLGGGTDTQYF
TRBV3-1	few	TRBJ2-5	TRBD2	TGTGCCAGCAGCCAAGGGGGGGGAGCGACCCAGTACTTC	CASSQGGGATQYF
TRBV7-9	few	TRBJ1-4	-	TGTGCCAGCAGCTCCGATGAAAAACTGTTTTTT	CASSSDEKLFF
TRBV24-1	-	TRBJ1-2	TRBD1	TGTGCCACCAGTGACAGGGGGGCCTATGGCTACACCTTC	CATSDRGAYGYTF
TRBV18	-	TRBJ1-1	TRBD1	TGTGCCAGCTCCGGCTACAGGGGGGGCACTGAAGCTTTCTTT	CASSGYRGGTEAFF
TRBV5-1	few	TRBJ1-1	TRBD1	TGCGCCAGCAGCTGGGGGGTGACCCCTTGGACAGGGGAAAACACTGAAGCTTTCTTT	CASSWGVTPWTGENTEAFF